The 15 T cell receptor beta chains reported below all come from one sample, sequenced in a study of beta chain features in type 1 diabetes. The antigens of these receptors remain unknown. Whole-study results and caveats: TCRB CDR3s were moderately but significantly shorter in Type 1 diabetes patients in all four CD4+ subsets.

Expressed TCRB transcripts were sequenced, since all the RNA that had been isolated was reverse transcribed. Assay used: immunoSEQ multiplex PCR; TCRdb lists only in-frame clones, some missing. The table has around 280,000 clones, 15% seen once. Specimen: naive CD4+ T cells from blood. The origin of the receptors is a young man with type 1 diabetes.

This clone was seen only a few times. The J gene is TRBJ2-2, the V gene TRBV7-2; D is uncertain. This CDR3 has 14 amino acids. V shed 1 base and J shed 2 bases, with 5 bases lying between them. CDR1 is SGHTA, CDR2 FQGNSA, per germline. DNA of the CDR3: TGTGCCAGCAGCTTAGTGTCTAACACCGGGGAGCTGTTTTTT. This gives the protein CASSLVSNTGELFF.

DNA of the CDR3: TGCGCCAGCAGCCAAGACCTACTTACCGGCGGGGGTGGAAACATTCAGTACTTC. Protein: CASSQDLLTGGGGNIQYF. The chain is built from TRBV4-3 and TRBJ2-4, with 7 nucleotides matching TRBD2. V gave up 0 bases and J gave up 6 bases; unmatched junction bases: 14. Germline V gene lookup returns CDR1 LGHNA and CDR2 YSLEER. CDR3 size: 18 residues.

This clone turned up a few times. This sequence joins TRBV14 and TRBJ2-4; 14 positions match TRBD2. V lost 5 bases, J lost 3 bases, and 12 bases stayed unmatched. The CDR3 runs 19 residues. Germline values: CDR1 SGHDN, CDR2 FVKESK. The CDR3 loop reads CASSARLAGGPGVKNIQYF. CDR3 DNA sequence: TGTGCCAGCAGCGCCCGACTAGCGGGAGGGCCTGGAGTCAAAAACATTCAGTACTTC.

The V gene is TRBV6-1, the J gene TRBJ2-1; TRBD2 matches at 8 bases. After removal of 5 bases from V and 9 bases from J, the junction contained 9 bases not matched to a gene. Germline V gene sequence: CDR1 MNHNS, CDR2 SASEGT. This CDR3 is built from 14 residues. The CDR3 protein is CASSSGSPGGEQFF. CDR3 DNA: TGTGCCAGCAGTAGCGGGAGCCCCGGGGGTGAGCAGTTCTTC.

This clone was seen only a few times. The gene calls are TRBV5-4 and TRBJ2-3; no firm D call. Trimming removed 0 bases at V and 4 bases at J, with 9 bases between. The germline V gene encodes CDR1 SGHNT and CDR2 YYREEE (reference sequence). The CDR3 extends over 14 amino acids. CDR3 residues: CASSLVWSSDTQYF. Written as DNA, the CDR3 is TGTGCCAGCAGCTTGGTCTGGAGTTCAGATACGCAGTATTTT.

The rearrangement joins TRBV5-4 to TRBJ2-1, with a possible D match to TRBD2 (6 bases). This CDR3 is 14 amino acids long. From germline, CDR1 is SGHNT and CDR2 YYREEE (reference sequence). Trimming took off 6 bases at V and 6 bases at J, with 16 bases between the two ends. The CDR3 spells CASTQIGLPNEQFF. As DNA, the CDR3 is TGTGCCAGCACTCAAATCGGACTACCCAATGAGCAGTTCTTC.

V and J are TRBV6-5 and TRBJ1-2; 9 positions match TRBD1. The length of the CDR3 is 14 residues. Germline-derived CDR1 and CDR2 are MNHEY and SVGAGI. V shed 7 bases and J 7 bases; nucleotides not matched to a gene: 10. The CDR3 DNA is TGTGCCAGCATGAGGGACAGGGAAGGTGTTGGCTACACCTTC. It codes for CASMRDREGVGYTF.

CDR3 nucleotide sequence: TGTGCCAGCAGCTTAACTAGCACCAGCTCCTACGAGCAGTACTTC. This translates into CASSLTSTSSYEQYF. V usage is TRBV7-8 and J usage is TRBJ2-7, with TRBD2 as a possible D gene (6 bases). V was pared by 2 bases and J by 0 bases, with 11 bases between. Germline CDR1 SGHVS, CDR2 FQNEAQ. The CDR3 spans 15 residues.

This clone has only a few counts. The V gene is TRBV7-2, the J gene TRBJ2-3; possible D gene TRBD1, 5 bases. V gave up 5 bases and J gave up 4 bases, with 16 bases separating them. Looked up from germline, CDR1 is SGHTA and CDR2 is FQGNSA. This CDR3 comprises 15 residues. The CDR3 region has the DNA TGTGCCAGCAGCCCGGACCCAGGGCGGCCAGATACGCAGTATTTT. Translated, it gives CASSPDPGRPDTQYF. Combining the CDR3 with reference TRBV7-2 and TRBJ2-3 gives the whole variable domain GAGVSQSPSNKVTEKGKDVELRCDPISGHTALYWYRQSLGQGLEFLIYFQGNSAPDKSGLPSDRFSAERTGGSVSTLTIQRTQQEDSAVYLCASSPDPGRPDTQYFGPGTRLTVL.

The chain uses TRBV28 and TRBJ1-5, with 7 bases fitting TRBD1. J was trimmed by 7 bases and V by 5 bases; bases with no gene match: 5. The CDR3 is made up of 13 amino acids. Per the germline V gene, CDR1 is MDHEN and CDR2 is SYDVKM. CDR3: CASSPAGGQPQHF. The CDR3, as DNA: TGTGCCAGCAGTCCCGCAGGGGGGCAGCCCCAGCATTTT.

V and J are TRBV18 and TRBJ2-7, with a weak D call TRBD1 (5 bases). The germline CDR1 and CDR2 sequences are KGHSH and LQKENI. This CDR3 has 13 amino acids. Trimming left V 3 bases short and J 3 bases short, with 9 bases between. In DNA form, the CDR3 reads TGTGCCAGCTCACCCGACAGTGGCTACGAGCAGTACTTC. As protein: CASSPDSGYEQYF. Supplemented by reference TRBV18 and TRBJ2-7, the full variable domain reads NAGVMQNPRHLVRRRGQEARLRCSPMKGHSHVYWYRQLPEEGLKFMVYLQKENIIDESGMPKERFSAEFPKEGPSILRIQQVVRGDSAAYFCASSPDSGYEQYFGPGTRLTVT.

This clone was counted between two and nine times. Within the sample, other DNA sequences also encode this same CDR3. CDR3 DNA: TGTGCCACCACGGGGTCCTACGAGCAGTACTTC. This translates into CATTGSYEQYF. V usage is TRBV28 and J usage is TRBJ2-7, with D tentatively TRBD2 (5 bases). Germline-derived CDR1 and CDR2 are MDHEN and SYDVKM. Between the trimmed V and J ends, which lost 10 bases and 1 base, there was a span of 8 bases. The CDR3 totals 11 residues.

This clone came up a few times. This chain's CDR3 is CSVDLRGRINTEAFF. The CDR3 nucleotides are TGCAGCGTTGATTTGCGGGGGCGGATAAACACTGAAGCTTTCTTT. The genes are TRBV29-1 and TRBJ1-1; a weak D match, TRBD1 (6 bases). The germline V gene has CDR1 SQVTM and CDR2 ANQGSEA. Deletions cut 3 bases from V and 2 bases from J, with 16 bases between. This CDR3 is 15 amino acids long.

V gene TRBV6-1 combines with J gene TRBJ2-5, with D possibly being TRBD1 (7 bases). Trimming pared 8 bases from V and 2 bases from J, leaving 18 bases between. This CDR3 contains 15 residues. The germline V gene encodes CDR1 MNHNS and CDR2 SASEGT. CDR3 DNA sequence: TGTGCCAGCGGTTGGAGGGGGCCCGTACAAGAGACCCAGTACTTC. The encoded protein is CASGWRGPVQETQYF.

The rearrangement links TRBV5-1 to TRBJ2-3; 7 bases line up with TRBD1. Germline-derived CDR1 and CDR2 are SGHRS and YFSETQ. The V and J ends lost 2 bases and 4 bases, in that order; junction bases with no gene match: 10. The CDR3 loop spans 16 amino acids. The CDR3 DNA follows: TGCGCCAGCAGCTTATCCGGGACAGCGACGCCAGATACGCAGTATTTT. Amino acids: CASSLSGTATPDTQYF.